This T cell receptor (beta chain) was profiled in a study of tumor-infiltrating lymphocytes in primary liver carcinoma. The overall study: These were node-negative, non-metastatic T1-T3 tumors of roughly 4 to 10 cm. In every tissue type, samples returned a similar yield of roughly 3.5 to 8 million productive TCRbeta reads.

The germline V gene encodes CDR1 MNHEY and CDR2 SVGAGI. This CDR3 has 15 residues. V lost 0 bases and J lost 0, with 9 bases in between. As for this clonotype: Its cognate antigen is unknown.

Both blood RNA, taken from unsorted whole blood, and germline DNA were extracted. The patients, who had chronic HBV infection, were treatment-naive (untreated). General study findings and limits: The top-250-clone fraction was significantly higher in tumors than in blood (p = 0.039).

A primer matching the constant region was used to make TCR beta cDNA from about 500 ng of total RNA. Three nested multiplex PCR rounds of slightly modified ARM-PCR generated TCR beta libraries. Researchers ran the first two PCR rounds for about 11 cycles each with TRBV1-TRBV30 forward primers and a C-beta reverse primer. TCRdb used MiXCR to reprocess the multiplex PCR reads, holding one entry per CDR3 protein. The sample lists some 190,000 distinct CDR3 sequences, 50% to 75% occurring once. The receptor's source is a man aged 40-55 years with primary liver carcinoma and hepatitis B virus infection. The sequencing sample was made of peripheral blood. The rearrangement uses TRBV6-5 and TRBJ2-7, with D possibly being TRBD1 or TRBD2 (6 bases each). Here the CDR3 reads CASSYSRGVSYEQYF. The DNA for the CDR3 is TGTGCCAGCAGTTACTCAAGGGGGGTCTCCTACGAGCAGTACTTC.